The present T cell receptor beta chain was sequenced within a study of PD-L1 blockade in urothelial cancer. About the study: The patients had undergone anywhere from 0 to 3 prior chemotherapy regimens. Blood analysis was done at 3 weeks (second dose) and 6 weeks after treatment began.

Study-wide results and caveats: Durable-benefit patients had greater expansion of tumor-associated blood clones at 3 weeks.

Time point noted: pretreatment peripheral blood. Points on this clone: Its target is not known.

The CDR3 extends over 18 amino acids. Per germline, CDR1 MNHNS and CDR2 SASEGT. The ends were cut back, 2 bases at V and 0 bases at J, with 17 bases in the middle. Spiking each PCR with synthetic TCR analog templates was performed. Only in-frame clones appear in the TCRdb table, and some are missing; sequencing was by immunoSEQ multiplex PCR. The sample gives approximately 72,000 clones, around 85% of which show up once; approximately 15% is in the top ten. This TCR derives from a man aged 60 to 69 with urothelial cancer. J is TRBJ2-1 and V is TRBV6-1; maybe TRBD1 (5 bases). Material: PBMCs, obtained around atezolizumab (anti-PD-L1) treatment. The CDR3 DNA follows: TGTGCCAGCAGTGAAAGCGAAAAGGGGTGGAGCTCCTACAATGAGCAGTTCTTC. Translation gives CASSESEKGWSSYNEQFF.